These T cell receptor beta chains were read from a single sample in a study of cytomegalovirus exposure and HLA in healthy donors. Assay: immunoSEQ multiplex PCR; the TCRdb copy retains only in-frame clones and omits some. The sample includes 140,000 or so clones, around 78% of them seen just once. The specimen sequenced was PBMCs. The receptors were gathered from a woman aged 18-30 years in good health and CMV-seropositive. Each CDR3 is given without its conserved first and last residue. Fields, in order: D gene, V gene, J gene, clone size, CDR3 protein. D genes are given only for firm matches. Expanded clones get a size class; other rows say once, few or many, or leave the size out.

>TRBD1|TRBV29-1|TRBJ1-1|NA
SVGLTGYVTEAF
>NA|TRBV7-9|TRBJ2-7|NA
ASSLAPASVPYEQY
>TRBD1|TRBV28|TRBJ1-1|once
ASSPSGTGVIEAF
>TRBD1|TRBV7-6|TRBJ2-6|NA
ASSSQGASGANVLT
>NA|TRBV23-1|TRBJ2-7|NA
ASSRDLCYEQY
>TRBD1|TRBV15|TRBJ2-3|NA
ATSREVTGPQDTQY
>NA|TRBV2|TRBJ1-1|NA
ASSPRSLNTEAF
>TRBD2|TRBV18|TRBJ2-7|NA
ASSPSFSGGIGEQY
>NA|TRBV29-1|TRBJ2-1|NA
SVRLSYNEQF
>TRBD2|TRBV6-1|TRBJ2-5|NA
ASQGLAGGETQY
>NA|TRBV7-8|TRBJ1-2|NA
ASSLGDYGYT
>NA|TRBV28|TRBJ1-2|NA
ASSFSHGYT
>NA|TRBV11-2|TRBJ2-2|NA
ASGYVAANTGELF
>TRBD2|TRBV4-2|TRBJ2-5|NA
ASSQIAGGQETQY
>NA|TRBV5-1|TRBJ1-2|NA
ASRGANYGYT
>TRBD1|TRBV11-2|TRBJ2-1|few
ASSLAGGAKYNEQF
>TRBD1|TRBV28|TRBJ1-2|NA
ASTFPGTGGGDGYT
>NA|TRBV7-2|TRBJ1-4|few
ASRRLGGRGEKLF
>NA|TRBV5-1|TRBJ1-2|NA
ASSLVGDSGPGYT
>NA|TRBV6-5|TRBJ1-2|NA
ASSYPGGYGYT
>NA|TRBV10-2|TRBJ1-2|NA
ASSDPSSGYT
>TRBD1|TRBV5-6|TRBJ2-7|NA
ASSRGPGPSVYEQY
>NA|TRBV9|TRBJ1-4|NA
ASSVDPGATNEKLF
>TRBD1|TRBV6-5|TRBJ1-1|NA
ASSYSRRGRGTEAF
>NA|TRBV4-2|TRBJ1-1|NA
ASSHPDRNTEAF
>TRBD2|TRBV19|TRBJ2-2|few
ASKGGNPGGTGELF
>TRBD2|TRBV28|TRBJ2-3|once
ASSFTWDIQGLAVTDTQY
>NA|TRBV11-2|TRBJ1-1|NA
ASSLEWGRNTEAF
>TRBD2|TRBV18|TRBJ2-3|NA
ASSGLAGETTDTQY
>TRBD2|TRBV7-6|TRBJ2-2|NA
ASSLRTSGGSNTGELF
>TRBD1|TRBV2|TRBJ1-1|NA
ASSIGQGGTEAF
>TRBD2|TRBV30|TRBJ2-7|NA
AWRNRGGPYEQY
>NA|TRBV10-1|TRBJ1-6|NA
ASSRANSPLH
>NA|TRBV28|TRBJ1-1|NA
ASSFGRGTEAF